This TCR beta chain was observed in a study of cytomegalovirus exposure and HLA in healthy donors. The CDR3 totals 15 residues. V was pared by 5 bases and J by 2 bases, with 9 bases of the junction left unmatched. Germline V CDR1 and CDR2: SGHTA, FQGNSA. 60 Vbeta and 13 Jbeta primers were used in PCR. Clones were read by immunoSEQ multiplex PCR, and TCRdb kept only the in-frame ones, dropping some. Of under 200,000 clones in the sample, almost 85% were seen once. Samples came from healthy bone marrow donors. Sequencing was carried out using PBMCs. The chain combines TRBV7-2 with TRBJ2-7, with 7 bases fitting TRBD2. The sequence was collected from a woman in her fifties or sixties in good health and CMV-seronegative. This chain's CDR3 is CASSRRGDGTYEQYF. CDR3 in DNA: TGTGCCAGCAGCCGACGGGGGGACGGGACCTACGAGCAGTACTTC.